Below, 28 T cell receptor beta chains from the same sample are listed, as sequenced in a study of regulatory T cells in long-lasting Graves disease. Time point in this sample: persistent/refractory GD, antithyroid drugs over 5 years with positive TRAb. Extracted PBMC RNA gave rise to the TCR library. To make TCR beta libraries, researchers used iRepertoire HTBI primers and Arm-PCR of CDR3 regions. TCRdb ran MiXCR on the multiplex PCR reads and lists one entry per CDR3 protein. The sample includes about 660,000 distinct CDR3 sequences, about 30% of them seen just once. Sequences were derived from peripheral blood mononuclear cells (PBMCs), sampled when the disease was refractory, from a patient treated with antithyroid drugs. The receptors come from a female donor with Graves disease.

This clonotype was detected only a few times. This rearrangement joins TRBV6-2 or TRBV6-3 to TRBJ1-5; D is perhaps TRBD1 (5 bases). The CDR3 contains 14 residues. Germline CDR1 MNHEY, CDR2 SVGEGT. The ends were cut back, 0 bases at V and 6 bases at J, with 9 bases in the middle. DNA of the CDR3: TGTGCCAGCAGTTACTCGGAAGGGGTTCAGCCCCAGCATTTT. Its translation: CASSYSEGVQPQHF.

The sample holds a few counts of this clonotype. The chain employs TRBV6-2 or TRBV6-3 and TRBJ2-5, with D perhaps matching TRBD2 (8 bases). With 5 bases removed from V and 1 base from J, the gap between germline ends came to 32 bases. Germline V gives CDR1 MNHEY, CDR2 SVGEGT. This CDR3 has 21 amino acids. The CDR3 region has the DNA TGTGCCAGCAGTAGATGGACAGGATCAGGCTTCCGAGGACTAGCCCAAGAGACCCAGTACTTC. It translates to CASSRWTGSGFRGLAQETQYF.

This chain connects TRBV6-1 to TRBJ2-7; 8 bases are a match to TRBD2. J gave up 4 bases and V 6 bases, and 8 bases lay outside the gene matches. The CDR3 is made up of 14 amino acids. Germline CDR1 is MNHNS and CDR2 is SASEGT. The CDR3 spells CASRNSGSSYEQYF. CDR3 coding DNA: TGTGCCAGCAGGAACAGCGGGAGTTCATACGAGCAGTACTTC.

This clonotype has only a few counts. This chain joins TRBV28 and TRBJ2-7, with a tentative D call TRBD1 (6 bases). The CDR3 extends over 14 amino acids. Trimming left V 0 bases short and J 2 bases short, with 8 bases between. Germline V lookup: CDR1 MDHEN, CDR2 SYDVKM. CDR3 sequence reads: CASSLWRGTYEQYF. The CDR3 nucleotides are TGTGCCAGCAGTTTATGGAGGGGGACCTACGAGCAGTACTTC.

This chain connects TRBV7-9 to TRBJ2-3; no firm D call. V was clipped by 1 base and J by 2 bases, with 7 bases between them. Germline V gene sequence: CDR1 SEHNR, CDR2 FQNEAQ (reference sequence). This CDR3 has 14 residues. CDR3 region: CASSLDQDTDTQYF. In nucleotides, the CDR3 is TGTGCCAGCAGCTTAGACCAAGACACAGATACGCAGTATTTT. Variable domain in full (rest from reference TRBV7-9 and TRBJ2-3): DTGVSQNPRHKITKRGQNVTFRCDPISEHNRLYWYRQTLGQGPEFLTYFQNEAQLEKSRLLSDRFSAERPKGSFSTLEIQRTEQGDSAMYLCASSLDQDTDTQYFGPGTRLTVL.

This clonotype was counted a few times. V and J are TRBV4-1 and TRBJ1-1; TRBD1 agrees at 10 bases. Trimming at V came to 4 bases and at J to 4 bases, leaving 6 bases not matched to a gene. The CDR3 runs to 15 residues. Germline CDR1 is MGHRA and CDR2 is YSYEKL. DNA of the CDR3: TGCGCCAGCAGCCGAGGGACAGGGGCGGGCACTGAAGCTTTCTTT. Its protein product is CASSRGTGAGTEAFF.

V and J are TRBV30 and TRBJ2-2; 7 bases fit TRBD2. CDR1 is GTSNPN, CDR2 SVGIG, per germline (reference sequence). This CDR3 region has 15 residues. J lost 4 bases, V lost 2 bases, and 7 bases had no gene match. DNA for the CDR3: TGTGCCTGGAGTATTGAGACGGGGGGCACCGGGGAGCTGTTTTTT. Encoded protein: CAWSIETGGTGELFF.

This clonotype was seen a few times. The gene calls are TRBV12-3 or TRBV12-4 and TRBJ2-5, with TRBD1 identical over 8 bases. The CDR3 spans 15 residues. Trimming at V came to 4 bases and at J to 2 bases, leaving 6 bases not matched to a gene. CDR3 in amino acids: CASSSGQEAQETQYF. The CDR3, as DNA: TGTGCCAGCAGTTCGGGACAGGAGGCTCAAGAGACCCAGTACTTC.

In its sample, this clonotype was seen a few times. The V gene is TRBV25-1, the J gene TRBJ2-7; tentatively, D is TRBD2 (5 bases). The V end was cut by 8 bases, the J end by 2 bases, with 13 bases between. The CDR3 runs to 13 residues. Germline CDR1 reads MGHDK; CDR2 reads SYGVNS. DNA of the CDR3: TGTGCCAGCCGCGATGTCGGGACCTACGAGCAGTACTTC. Protein sequence: CASRDVGTYEQYF.

The chain employs TRBV6-5 and TRBJ2-6; 8 positions agree with TRBD1. CDR3 length: 18 amino acids. Germline V gene sequence: CDR1 MNHEY, CDR2 SVGAGI. The junction had 8 bases not matched to a gene; V was cut back by 2 bases and J by 2 bases. The chain's CDR3 is CASSYSGQGDPGANVLTF. The CDR3 bases are TGTGCCAGCAGTTACAGTGGACAGGGTGACCCTGGGGCCAACGTCCTGACTTTC.

In its sample, this clonotype was seen a few times. The chain has TRBV29-1 and TRBJ2-7, with unresolved D. CDR1 and CDR2 (germline): SQVTM, ANQGSEA. V shed 3 bases and J shed 7 bases, with 16 bases lying between them. The CDR3 consists of 13 residues. The CDR3 here is CSVDPDNVSEQYF. CDR3 DNA sequence: TGCAGCGTTGACCCAGACAACGTGTCTGAGCAGTACTTC.

This clonotype appeared a few times. The V gene is TRBV10-2, the J gene TRBJ1-2, with no clear D. Trimming removed 0 bases from V and 3 bases from J, with 5 bases in between. CDR1 is WSHSY, CDR2 SAAADI, per germline. The CDR3 contains 13 residues. The DNA for the CDR3 is TGCGCCAGCAGTGAGTCAAAGCACTATGGCTACACCTTC. Its protein is CASSESKHYGYTF.

The chain recombines TRBV10-3 with TRBJ1-5; 8 bases map to TRBD1. Germline CDR1 and CDR2: ENHRY and SYGVKD. The J segment lost 5 bases and the V segment lost 7 bases, leaving 4 bases of the junction unmatched. This CDR3 spans 13 amino acids. CDR3 sequence reads: CAIKDRAYQPQHF. The CDR3 region has the DNA TGTGCCATCAAGGACAGGGCCTATCAGCCCCAGCATTTT.

This clonotype came up many times. The rearrangement links TRBV7-3 to TRBJ1-1; the D is unclear. Germline V gene data show CDR1 as SGHTA and CDR2 as FQGTGA. Between the trimmed V and J ends, which lost 2 bases and 2 bases, there was a span of 9 bases. CDR3 length equals 14 residues. CDR3 region: CASSLDAANTEAFF. As DNA, the CDR3 is TGTGCCAGCAGCTTAGACGCCGCTAACACTGAAGCTTTCTTT. Supplemented by reference TRBV7-3 and TRBJ1-1, the full variable domain reads GAGVSQTPSNKVTEKGKYVELRCDPISGHTALYWYRQSLGQGPEFLIYFQGTGAADDSGLPNDRFFAVRPEGSVSTLKIQRTERGDSAVYLCASSLDAANTEAFFGQGTRLTVV.

This sequence joins TRBV30 and TRBJ1-1; a possible D gene is TRBD1 (6 bases). The germline gives CDR1 GTSNPN, CDR2 SVGIG (reference sequence). V was shortened by 3 bases and J by 12 bases, with 17 bases between the two germline ends. This CDR3 is 12 amino acids long. The chain's CDR3 is CAWSILLGAPFF. The DNA for the CDR3 is TGTGCCTGGAGCATCTTGCTGGGGGCACCTTTCTTT.

This clonotype was seen a few times. The rearrangement links TRBV7-9 to TRBJ1-4, with D unresolved. The CDR3 totals 17 residues. In germline, CDR1 is SEHNR, CDR2 FQNEAQ (reference sequence). V lost 2 bases and J 6 bases, leaving 19 bases between the germline ends. The CDR3: CASSLRADGFGDEKLFF. The CDR3 bases are TGTGCCAGCAGCTTACGCGCCGATGGGTTCGGGGATGAAAAACTGTTTTTT.

The chain joins TRBV18 to TRBJ1-2; D gene ambiguous. Trimming removed 0 bases from V and 7 bases from J, with 9 bases in between. This CDR3 is built from 13 residues. The germline CDR1 and CDR2 sequences are KGHSH and LQKENI. Here the CDR3 reads CASSPPFGFGYTF. The CDR3 DNA reads TGTGCCAGCTCACCACCGTTTGGGTTTGGCTACACCTTC.

This clonotype turned up a few times. CDR3 sequence (DNA): TGCAGCGTTGGGGACAGTTTCTATGGCTACACCTTC. Amino acid sequence: CSVGDSFYGYTF. This chain joins TRBV29-1 and TRBJ1-2, with 7 bases matching TRBD1. The CDR3 consists of 12 residues. Germline V lookup: CDR1 SQVTM, CDR2 ANQGSEA. V shed 4 bases, J shed 4 bases, and the junction held 3 bases outside the gene matches.

V and J are TRBV10-2 and TRBJ1-5; D unclear. Trimming pared 7 bases from V and 0 bases from J, leaving 7 bases between. CDR1 and CDR2 from the germline V gene are WSHSY and SAAADI. The CDR3 loop spans 13 amino acids. DNA of the CDR3: TGCGCCAGCACCGAGGTTAGCAATCAGCCCCAGCATTTT. It is translated as CASTEVSNQPQHF.

This clonotype was detected many times. The chain uses TRBV2 and TRBJ2-7; 9 nucleotides match TRBD1. V lost 6 bases and J lost 7; bases outside the gene matches: 13. The CDR3 is 15 amino acids. In germline, CDR1 is SNHLY, CDR2 FYNNEI. The CDR3 region is CASRPPGQGLGEQYF. The CDR3, as DNA: TGTGCCAGCAGACCTCCGGGACAGGGTCTGGGAGAGCAGTACTTC. Looking up the rest from reference TRBV2 and TRBJ2-7 gives the full variable domain: EPEVTQTPSHQVTQMGQEVILRCVPISNHLYFYWYRQILGQKVEFLVSFYNNEISEKSEIFDDQFSVERPDGSNFTLKIRSTKLEDSAMYFCASRPPGQGLGEQYFGPGTRLTVT.

This clonotype was counted between two and nine times. This chain joins TRBV5-5 and TRBJ1-1; D is possibly TRBD1 (6 bases). The CDR3 has 18 amino acids. V was cut by 1 base and J by 0 bases, with 19 bases left in between. Germline V gives CDR1 SGHKS, CDR2 YYEKEE (reference sequence). The CDR3 DNA follows: TGTGCCAGCAGCTTGAGGGCGGGACAAATACGGCTGAACACTGAAGCTTTCTTT. Translating gives CASSLRAGQIRLNTEAFF.

Remarks on this clonotype: Relative to the germline gene, one junction end is altered; a read error may explain this. The V and J genes are TRBV7-9 and TRBJ1-5; the D is unclear. The length of the CDR3 is 14 residues. CDR1 and CDR2 (germline): SEHNR, FQNEAQ (reference sequence). The DNA of the CDR3 is TGTGCCAGCAGCCAGGACCTTAGCAATCAGCCCCGGCATTTT. This sequence encodes CASSQDLSNQPRHF.

The chain has TRBV20-1 and TRBJ1-1; D is uncertain. The CDR3 is 10 amino acids. The V end lost 5 bases, the J end lost 7 bases, and 8 bases lay between the germline ends. The germline V gene has CDR1 DFQATT and CDR2 SNEGSKA (reference sequence). CDR3 sequence reads: CSAGRLEAFF. The CDR3 DNA reads as TGCAGTGCTGGGAGACTTGAAGCTTTCTTT.

This clonotype was found many times. V and J are TRBV20-1 and TRBJ1-2; no clear D gene. Germline-derived CDR1 and CDR2 are DFQATT and SNEGSKA (reference sequence). CDR3 length equals 13 residues. V was cut by 0 bases and J by 4 bases, with 9 bases left in between. CDR3 DNA sequence: TGCAGTGCTAGAGAGTCAGTGACCTATGGCTACACCTTC. It specifies CSARESVTYGYTF.

The chain couples TRBV19 to TRBJ2-7, with TRBD1 as a possible D gene (5 bases). V lost 6 bases and J 6 bases, leaving 12 bases between the germline ends. Germline CDR1 reads LNHDA; CDR2 reads SQIVND (reference sequence). The CDR3 runs 12 residues. The CDR3, as DNA: TGTGCCAGTAGAATCAGGGCCTTCGAGCAGTACTTC. Translating it yields CASRIRAFEQYF. Based on the CDR3 plus reference TRBV19 and TRBJ2-7, the full variable domain is DGGITQSPKYLFRKEGQNVTLSCEQNLNHDAMYWYRQDPGQGLRLIYYSQIVNDFQKGDIAEGYSVSREKKESFPLTVTSAQKNPTAFYLCASRIRAFEQYFGPGTRLTVT.

At least ten counts were recorded for this clonotype. V usage is TRBV20-1 and J usage is TRBJ1-1; tentative D call: TRBD1 (6 bases). Germline CDR1 DFQATT, CDR2 SNEGSKA (reference sequence). This CDR3 has 12 amino acids. The CDR3 coding sequence is TGCAGCCTATTACAGGGAAACACTGAAGCTTTCTTT. As protein: CSLLQGNTEAFF.

The V and J genes are TRBV20-1 and TRBJ2-5; 14 nucleotides align to TRBD2. Trimming removed 6 bases from V and 6 bases from J; junction bases left unmatched: 9. Germline CDR1 reads DFQATT; CDR2 reads SNEGSKA (reference sequence). CDR3 length: 15 amino acids. The CDR3 protein is CSALTGLAGVKTQYF. For the CDR3, the DNA is TGCAGTGCCCTCACGGGACTAGCGGGAGTTAAGACCCAGTACTTC.

The CDR3 region is CASSQPRDPEAFF. CDR3 DNA: TGTGCCAGCAGCCAACCCCGGGACCCTGAAGCTTTCTTT. The chain carries TRBV3-1 and TRBJ1-1; possibly TRBD1 for D (5 bases). Trimming removed 2 bases at V and 6 bases at J, with 10 bases between. There are 13 residues in the CDR3. CDR1 LGHDT and CDR2 YNNKEL come from the germline V gene (reference sequence).